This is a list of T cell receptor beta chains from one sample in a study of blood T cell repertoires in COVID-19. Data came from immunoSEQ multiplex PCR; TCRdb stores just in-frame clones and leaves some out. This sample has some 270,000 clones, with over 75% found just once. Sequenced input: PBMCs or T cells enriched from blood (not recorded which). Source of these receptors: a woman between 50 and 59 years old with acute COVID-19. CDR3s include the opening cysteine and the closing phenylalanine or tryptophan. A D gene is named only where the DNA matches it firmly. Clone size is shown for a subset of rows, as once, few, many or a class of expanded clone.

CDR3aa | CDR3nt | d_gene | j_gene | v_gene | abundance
CASSSQGMYNEQFF | TGTGCCAGTAGTTCCCAGGGAATGTACAATGAGCAGTTCTTC | - | TRBJ2-1 | TRBV19 | -
CASSPGVFNGNQPQHF | TGCGCCAGCAGCCCAGGGGTGTTCAACGGCAATCAGCCCCAGCATTTT | - | TRBJ1-5 | TRBV5-1 | -
CASSIDLWARDEAFF | TGTGCCAGTAGTATAGATCTATGGGCAAGAGATGAAGCTTTCTTT | - | TRBJ1-1 | TRBV19 | -
CASSLGTSGEETQYF | TGTGCCAGCAGCTTGGGCACTAGCGGGGAAGAGACCCAGTACTTC | TRBD2 | TRBJ2-5 | TRBV5-8 | -
CASSVRPGNTGELFF | TGTGCCAGCAGCGTAAGGCCAGGGAACACCGGGGAGCTGTTTTTT | - | TRBJ2-2 | TRBV9 | few
CASSAWRAQGASGNTIYF | TGTGCCAGCTCAGCCTGGAGGGCCCAGGGGGCCTCTGGAAACACCATATATTTT | TRBD1 | TRBJ1-3 | TRBV18 | -
CASSPGGNTEAFF | TGTGCCAGCTCCCCTGGAGGGAACACTGAAGCTTTCTTT | - | TRBJ1-1 | TRBV18 | -
CASQPPGLNEQFF | TGTGCCAGCCAACCCCCAGGGTTAAATGAGCAGTTCTTC | - | TRBJ2-1 | TRBV7-9 | -
CASSYKRRGNYGYTF | TGTGCCAGCAGTTACAAGCGCAGGGGAAACTATGGCTACACCTTC | - | TRBJ1-2 | TRBV6-5 | -
CAWKAGNTEAFF | TGTGCCTGGAAGGCAGGGAACACTGAAGCTTTCTTT | - | TRBJ1-1 | TRBV30 | -
CASSLSRGTGNNEQFF | TGTGCCAGCAGTTTATCGAGGGGGACAGGGAACAATGAGCAGTTCTTC | TRBD1 | TRBJ2-1 | TRBV27 | -
CASSSGQGKNEQFF | TGTGCCAGCAGTTCGGGACAGGGGAAAAATGAGCAGTTCTTC | TRBD1 | TRBJ2-1 | TRBV27 | -
CASSPNRESSGNTIYF | TGTGCCAGCAGCCCAAACAGGGAGAGCTCTGGAAACACCATATATTTT | - | TRBJ1-3 | TRBV7-2 | -
CASSLGGLKVTDTQYF | TGTGCCAGCAGCTTAGGAGGGTTAAAAGTCACAGATACGCAGTATTTT | - | TRBJ2-3 | TRBV7-2 | -
CASSQQNYGYTF | TGTGCCAGCAGCCAACAGAACTATGGCTACACCTTC | - | TRBJ1-2 | TRBV3-1/TRBV3-2 | -
CASSSDRGPYNEQFF | TGTGCCAGCAGCTCGGACAGGGGCCCCTACAATGAGCAGTTCTTC | TRBD1 | TRBJ2-1 | TRBV11-3 | once
CASSLELAGDNEQFF | TGTGCCAGCAGCTTAGAGCTAGCGGGGGACAATGAGCAGTTCTTC | TRBD2 | TRBJ2-1 | TRBV7-2 | -
CASTGGTNYGYTF | TGTGCCAGCACCGGGGGGACTAACTATGGCTACACCTTC | - | TRBJ1-2 | TRBV6-5 | -
CASSIGGAPLHF | TGTGCCAGTAGTATAGGGGGCGCACCCCTCCACTTT | - | TRBJ1-6 | TRBV19 | -
CASRPGGTGELFF | TGCGCCAGCAGGCCGGGGGGCACCGGGGAGCTGTTTTTT | TRBD2 | TRBJ2-2 | TRBV5-1 | -
CASSLARGRGSNTEAFF | TGTGCCAGCAGCTTAGCCCGAGGGAGGGGATCGAACACTGAAGCTTTCTTT | - | TRBJ1-1 | TRBV7-8 | -
CASSQDTGGGYTQYF | TGCGCCAGCAGCCAAGATACAGGGGGCGGATATACGCAGTATTTT | TRBD1 | TRBJ2-3 | TRBV4-3 | -
CAWSKLAGTETQYF | TGTGCCTGGAGTAAACTAGCGGGAACAGAGACCCAGTACTTC | TRBD2 | TRBJ2-5 | TRBV30 | once
CAPLAGSGNTGELFF | TGTGCCCCCCTGGCGGGCAGCGGGAACACCGGGGAGCTGTTTTTT | - | TRBJ2-2 | TRBV6-9 | once